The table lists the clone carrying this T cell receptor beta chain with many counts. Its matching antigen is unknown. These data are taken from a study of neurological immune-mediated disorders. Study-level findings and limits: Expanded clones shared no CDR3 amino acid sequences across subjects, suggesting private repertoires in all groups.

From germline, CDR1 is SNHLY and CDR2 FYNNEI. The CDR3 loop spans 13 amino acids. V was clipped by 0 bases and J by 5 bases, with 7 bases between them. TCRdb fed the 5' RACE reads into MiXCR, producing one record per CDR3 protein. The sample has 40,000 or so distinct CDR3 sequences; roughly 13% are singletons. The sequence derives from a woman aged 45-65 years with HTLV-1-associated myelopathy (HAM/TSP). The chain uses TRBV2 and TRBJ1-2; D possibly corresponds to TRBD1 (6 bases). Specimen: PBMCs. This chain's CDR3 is CASSEATGYGYTF. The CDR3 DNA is TGTGCCAGCAGTGAAGCCACAGGGTATGGCTACACCTTC.